Given below is one T cell receptor beta chain in context. This clonotype was seen ten or more times. The antigen it recognizes is unknown. No much larger clonotype is one base removed from it; base qualities were not supplied. Library preparation employed PCR. TCRdb shows the sequencer as Illumina HiSeq 2500. To normalize quantification of the TCRbeta repertoire, the TCR libraries were built with molecular barcoding that relied on unique molecular identifiers. TCRdb reran the public reads through fastp at Q25 and MiXCR, keeping productive beta chains. Entries are consolidated by CDR3 protein sequence, retaining the most common genes and DNA. The sample table records hundreds of thousands of distinct CDR3 sequences; 10% of these occur just once. The leading ten clones occupy about 4% of the sample. This sample is drawn from a study of T-cell reconstitution after alpha-beta-depleted transplantation in children (dated by TCRdb to the mid-2010s). Broadly, across the study: T-cell immune reconstitution after TCRalphabeta/CD19-depleted allogeneic hematopoietic cell transplantation in children was quantitatively tracked in the study by means of TCR repertoire profiling.

The receptor's source is a human donor who donated a stem cell graft to a child with acute myeloid leukemia. The source material was PBMCs from the stem cell graft donor, sampled from the stem cell graft.

The CDR3 protein is CASSLDSSSSGANVLTF. The base sequence is TGTGCCAGCAGTTTAGACAGCTCCAGCTCTGGGGCCAACGTCCTGACTTTC. The sequence is built from TRBV27 and TRBJ2-6; the D gene is perhaps TRBD1, on 5 matching bases. V is shortened by 2 bases, J by 0 bases, and the region joining them spans 11 bases. The CDR3 spans 17 residues, from the cysteine through the phenylalanine. Here the CDR3 DNA is all that survives: 51 bases in frame from base 1. CDR1 MNHEY and CDR2 SMNVEV were looked up in the germline V gene (reference sequence).